The rows below give T cell receptor beta chains drawn from one sample of a study of T-cell memory formation after mild COVID-19. TCRdb passed the 5' RACE reads through MiXCR, listing each CDR3 protein once. The data hold a few hundred thousand distinct CDR3 sequences, with around 20% observed a single time. Sequencing was carried out using PBMCs or a T cell subset sorted from them (not recorded which). The receptors stem from an adult woman who had mild COVID-19 (a few samples of this study predate the infection). Cell type and time point are not known. CDR3s include the opening cysteine and the closing phenylalanine or tryptophan. Fields, in order: CDR3 protein, CDR3 DNA, clone size, D gene, V gene, J gene. D genes are given only for firm matches. Not every row has a clone size; where given, it reads once, few, many or a size class.

cdr3_aa: CASSLGSGALYNEQFF
cdr3_nt: TGCGCCAGCAGCTTGGGTTCAGGGGCCTTGTACAATGAGCAGTTCTTC
clone_size: -
d_call: -
v_call: TRBV5-1
j_call: TRBJ2-1

cdr3_aa: CASRAYRVEQFF
cdr3_nt: TGTGCCAGCAGAGCCTACAGGGTTGAGCAGTTCTTC
clone_size: few
d_call: -
v_call: TRBV12-3/TRBV12-4
j_call: TRBJ2-1

cdr3_aa: CASSRTTGSYGYTF
cdr3_nt: TGTGCCAGCAGCCGGACCACAGGGTCTTATGGCTACACCTTC
clone_size: -
d_call: -
v_call: TRBV27
j_call: TRBJ1-2

cdr3_aa: CSARGTGGRNTIYF
cdr3_nt: TGCAGTGCTAGAGGCACAGGGGGAAGGAACACCATATATTTT
clone_size: -
d_call: TRBD1
v_call: TRBV20-1
j_call: TRBJ1-3

cdr3_aa: CASSLRTGELFF
cdr3_nt: TGTGCCAGCAGTTTGAGGACCGGGGAGCTGTTTTTT
clone_size: many
d_call: -
v_call: TRBV27
j_call: TRBJ2-2

cdr3_aa: CASSQDRGLGEQFF
cdr3_nt: TGCGCCAGCAGCCAAGATCGAGGGTTGGGTGAGCAGTTCTTC
clone_size: -
d_call: -
v_call: TRBV4-1
j_call: TRBJ2-1

cdr3_aa: CASSLAQGSFSGYGYTF
cdr3_nt: TGTGCCAGCAGCTTGGCTCAGGGGTCATTTTCCGGCTATGGCTACACCTTC
clone_size: -
d_call: -
v_call: TRBV5-6
j_call: TRBJ1-2

cdr3_aa: CASSLGAGTSAGDTQYF
cdr3_nt: TGTGCCAGCAGCTTAGGAGCCGGGACTAGCGCGGGAGATACGCAGTATTTT
clone_size: -
d_call: TRBD2
v_call: TRBV7-8
j_call: TRBJ2-3

cdr3_aa: CASSPQWGYTF
cdr3_nt: TGTGCCAGCAGCCCTCAGTGGGGCTACACCTTC
clone_size: -
d_call: -
v_call: TRBV7-9
j_call: TRBJ1-2

cdr3_aa: CASSLVGARPGSANTEAFF
cdr3_nt: TGCGCCAGCAGCTTGGTAGGGGCACGCCCCGGATCGGCTAACACTGAAGCTTTCTTT
clone_size: few
d_call: -
v_call: TRBV5-1
j_call: TRBJ1-1

cdr3_aa: CASSRTSQGNEQFF
cdr3_nt: TGTGCCAGCAGCCGGACTAGCCAGGGCAATGAGCAGTTCTTC
clone_size: few
d_call: TRBD2
v_call: TRBV7-3
j_call: TRBJ2-1

cdr3_aa: CSASSLAGGYQETQYF
cdr3_nt: TGCAGTGCTAGTTCCCTAGCGGGGGGGTACCAAGAGACCCAGTACTTC
clone_size: -
d_call: TRBD2
v_call: TRBV20-1
j_call: TRBJ2-5

cdr3_aa: CASSRTGNDEQYF
cdr3_nt: TGCGCCAGCAGCCGGACAGGGAACGACGAGCAGTACTTC
clone_size: -
d_call: TRBD1
v_call: TRBV5-1
j_call: TRBJ2-7

cdr3_aa: CASSLTGAQGYTF
cdr3_nt: TGTGCCAGCAGCTTGACCGGGGCCCAGGGCTACACCTTC
clone_size: few
d_call: -
v_call: TRBV11-2
j_call: TRBJ1-2

cdr3_aa: CASSALLPNYGYTF
cdr3_nt: TGTGCCAGCAGCGCCCTACTTCCTAACTATGGCTACACCTTC
clone_size: -
d_call: -
v_call: TRBV7-2
j_call: TRBJ1-2

cdr3_aa: CATSDPGTGWWPQHF
cdr3_nt: TGTGCCACCAGTGATCCTGGGACAGGGTGGTGGCCCCAGCATTTT
clone_size: -
d_call: TRBD1
v_call: TRBV24-1
j_call: TRBJ1-5

cdr3_aa: CASSQSLAYEQYF
cdr3_nt: TGTGCCAGCAGCCAATCCCTCGCCTACGAGCAGTACTTC
clone_size: -
d_call: -
v_call: TRBV4-2
j_call: TRBJ2-7

cdr3_aa: CASSLVQGSQPQHF
cdr3_nt: TGTGCCAGCAGTTTAGTGCAGGGGAGTCAGCCCCAGCATTTT
clone_size: many
d_call: -
v_call: TRBV12-3/TRBV12-4
j_call: TRBJ1-5

cdr3_aa: CASSPRHPEAQYF
cdr3_nt: TGTGCCAGCTCACCGAGGCACCCCGAGGCCCAGTACTTC
clone_size: -
d_call: -
v_call: TRBV18
j_call: TRBJ2-5

cdr3_aa: CASSRDRERSELFF
cdr3_nt: TGTGCCAGCAGTAGGGACAGGGAGAGGTCTGAACTGTTTTTT
clone_size: -
d_call: TRBD1
v_call: TRBV6-1
j_call: TRBJ1-4

cdr3_aa: CASSLSRGYTF
cdr3_nt: TGTGCCAGCAGTTTATCTCGGGGCTACACCTTC
clone_size: -
d_call: -
v_call: TRBV28
j_call: TRBJ1-2

cdr3_aa: CASSIPGYYGYTF
cdr3_nt: TGTGCCAGTAGTATTCCGGGGTATTATGGCTACACCTTC
clone_size: few
d_call: -
v_call: TRBV19
j_call: TRBJ1-2

cdr3_aa: CASTLQLAGSGYEQYF
cdr3_nt: TGTGCCAGCACCTTACAACTAGCGGGAAGCGGCTACGAGCAGTACTTC
clone_size: few
d_call: TRBD2
v_call: TRBV7-8
j_call: TRBJ2-7

cdr3_aa: CSALDPPGLAGWTQYF
cdr3_nt: TGCAGTGCCCTAGACCCCCCGGGACTAGCGGGATGGACGCAGTATTTT
clone_size: -
d_call: TRBD2
v_call: TRBV20-1
j_call: TRBJ2-3

cdr3_aa: CASSTDGNEKLFF
cdr3_nt: TGTGCCAGCAGTACGGACGGGAATGAAAAACTGTTTTTT
clone_size: few
d_call: -
v_call: TRBV5-6
j_call: TRBJ1-4

cdr3_aa: CASSVLPNNEQFF
cdr3_nt: TGTGCCAGCTCGGTCCTACCTAACAATGAGCAGTTCTTC
clone_size: few
d_call: -
v_call: TRBV18
j_call: TRBJ2-1

cdr3_aa: CASSPDSLKPQHF
cdr3_nt: TGTGCCAGCAGCCCTGACAGCCTTAAACCCCAGCATTTT
clone_size: -
d_call: -
v_call: TRBV6-5
j_call: TRBJ1-5

cdr3_aa: CASSSGQLNTEAFF
cdr3_nt: TGTGCCAGCAGTTCCGGACAGCTGAACACTGAAGCTTTCTTT
clone_size: -
d_call: -
v_call: TRBV12-3/TRBV12-4
j_call: TRBJ1-1

cdr3_aa: CASSLMGGRGDTQYF
cdr3_nt: TGCGCCAGCAGCTTGATGGGGGGCCGGGGAGATACGCAGTATTTT
clone_size: -
d_call: -
v_call: TRBV5-1
j_call: TRBJ2-3

cdr3_aa: CASSPGTEQETQYF
cdr3_nt: TGTGCCAGCAGCCCCGGGACAGAACAAGAGACCCAGTACTTC
clone_size: many
d_call: TRBD1
v_call: TRBV25-1
j_call: TRBJ2-5

cdr3_aa: CASSPRTIGYGYTF
cdr3_nt: TGTGCCAGCAGCCCGCGAACGATTGGCTATGGCTACACCTTC
clone_size: many
d_call: -
v_call: TRBV9
j_call: TRBJ1-2

cdr3_aa: CASSPPGRIGTDTQYF
cdr3_nt: TGTGCCAGCTCACCACCGGGCAGGATCGGCACAGATACGCAGTATTTT
clone_size: -
d_call: -
v_call: TRBV18
j_call: TRBJ2-3

cdr3_aa: CASSQDLGAGANVLTF
cdr3_nt: TGCGCCAGCAGCCAAGATCTGGGGGCTGGGGCCAACGTCCTGACTTTC
clone_size: -
d_call: -
v_call: TRBV4-3
j_call: TRBJ2-6

cdr3_aa: CSARDPGLAGYTDTQYF
cdr3_nt: TGCAGCGCTAGAGATCCGGGACTAGCGGGGTACACAGATACGCAGTATTTT
clone_size: -
d_call: TRBD2
v_call: TRBV20-1
j_call: TRBJ2-3

cdr3_aa: CASSQEGSFYTEAFF
cdr3_nt: TGCGCCAGCAGCCAAGAGGGGTCTTTCTACACTGAAGCTTTCTTT
clone_size: -
d_call: -
v_call: TRBV4-1
j_call: TRBJ1-1

cdr3_aa: CASSRAGSGNEQFF
cdr3_nt: TGTGCCAGCAGCCGAGCGGGATCAGGCAATGAGCAGTTCTTC
clone_size: -
d_call: TRBD2
v_call: TRBV5-6
j_call: TRBJ2-1

cdr3_aa: CASSLRGSSTDTQYF
cdr3_nt: TGTGCCAGCAGCTTGCGGGGGTCTAGCACAGATACGCAGTATTTT
clone_size: -
d_call: -
v_call: TRBV5-5
j_call: TRBJ2-3

cdr3_aa: CSARDLGDANYGYTF
cdr3_nt: TGCAGTGCTAGAGATCTCGGGGACGCTAACTATGGCTACACCTTC
clone_size: few
d_call: -
v_call: TRBV20-1
j_call: TRBJ1-2

cdr3_aa: CASTGTGPEQFF
cdr3_nt: TGTGCCAGCACCGGAACGGGCCCTGAGCAGTTCTTC
clone_size: -
d_call: -
v_call: TRBV11-2
j_call: TRBJ2-1

cdr3_aa: CSGRDGGYEQYF
cdr3_nt: TGCAGCGGCCGGGACGGGGGCTACGAGCAGTACTTC
clone_size: -
d_call: -
v_call: TRBV29-1
j_call: TRBJ2-7

cdr3_aa: CASRTLTSGTDTQYF
cdr3_nt: TGTGCCAGCAGAACCTTGACTAGCGGCACAGATACGCAGTATTTT
clone_size: -
d_call: TRBD2
v_call: TRBV6-5
j_call: TRBJ2-3

cdr3_aa: CASSLGGSGPAYEQYF
cdr3_nt: TGTGCCAGCAGCTTAGGTGGGAGCGGGCCGGCCTACGAGCAGTACTTC
clone_size: -
d_call: -
v_call: TRBV11-2
j_call: TRBJ2-7